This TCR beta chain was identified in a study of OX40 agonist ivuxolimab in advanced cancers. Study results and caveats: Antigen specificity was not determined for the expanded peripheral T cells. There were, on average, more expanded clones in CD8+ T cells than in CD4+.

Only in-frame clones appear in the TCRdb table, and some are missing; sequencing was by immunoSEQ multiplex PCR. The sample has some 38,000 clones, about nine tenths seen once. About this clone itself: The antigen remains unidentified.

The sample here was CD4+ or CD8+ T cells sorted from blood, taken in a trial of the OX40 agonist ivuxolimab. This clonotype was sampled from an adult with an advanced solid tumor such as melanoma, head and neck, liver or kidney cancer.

As DNA, the CDR3 is TGTGCCAGCAGCCCCCCCTTAGGTCCAGGGGAACCATTCGGCACAGATACGCAGTATTTT. It translates to CASSPPLGPGEPFGTDTQYF. The chain couples TRBV7-6 to TRBJ2-3, with a possible D match to TRBD1 (6 bases). V lost 5 bases and J 1 base, leaving 28 bases between the germline ends. The CDR3 loop spans 20 amino acids. Germline-derived CDR1 and CDR2 are SGHVS and FNYEAQ.